This T cell receptor (beta chain) came from a study of blood T cell repertoires in COVID-19. As processed by the authors: Using reference gene primer amplification, nucleated cell counts were estimated. Some clones are missing from TCRdb's copy, which holds only in-frame ones; the method was immunoSEQ multiplex PCR. That table is the source of V, J and clone size, and D and trimming were worked out from the DNA. The sample contains tens of thousands of clones, around 85% of which appear only once. Sample: peripheral blood. This TCR was sampled from a woman in her 70s with active or convalescent COVID-19.

The CDR3 reads CASSHAGQGKNIQYF. CDR3 in DNA: TGTGCCAGCAGTCACGCCGGACAGGGCAAAAACATTCAGTACTTC. J is TRBJ2-4 and V is TRBV28; 8 bases are shared with TRBD1. After removal of 5 bases from V and 3 bases from J, the junction contained 6 bases not matched to a gene. The CDR3 spans 15 residues. The germline V gene has CDR1 MDHEN and CDR2 SYDVKM.